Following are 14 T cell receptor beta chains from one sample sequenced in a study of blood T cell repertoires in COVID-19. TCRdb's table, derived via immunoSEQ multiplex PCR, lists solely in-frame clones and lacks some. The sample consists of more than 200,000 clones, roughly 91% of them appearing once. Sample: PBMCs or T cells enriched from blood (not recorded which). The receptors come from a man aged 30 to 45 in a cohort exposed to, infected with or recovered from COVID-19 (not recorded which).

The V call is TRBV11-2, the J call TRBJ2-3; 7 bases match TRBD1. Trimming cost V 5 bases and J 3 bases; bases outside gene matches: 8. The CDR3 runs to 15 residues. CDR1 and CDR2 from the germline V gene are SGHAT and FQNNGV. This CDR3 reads CASSHGTTGTDTQYF. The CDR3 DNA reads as TGTGCCAGCAGCCACGGGACGACAGGGACAGATACGCAGTATTTT.

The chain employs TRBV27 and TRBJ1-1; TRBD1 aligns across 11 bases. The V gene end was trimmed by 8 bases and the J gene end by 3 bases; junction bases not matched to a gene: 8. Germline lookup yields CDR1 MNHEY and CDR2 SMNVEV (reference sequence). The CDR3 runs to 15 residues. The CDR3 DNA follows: TGTGCCAGCGAGGACAGGGGGCGTAGGTACACTGAAGCTTTCTTT. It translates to CASEDRGRRYTEAFF.

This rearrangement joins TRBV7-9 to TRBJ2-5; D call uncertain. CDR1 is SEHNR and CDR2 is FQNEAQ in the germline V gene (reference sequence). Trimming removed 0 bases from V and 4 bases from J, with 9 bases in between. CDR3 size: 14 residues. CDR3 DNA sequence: TGTGCCAGCAGCTTAGCTATGGCGGTAGAGACCCAGTACTTC. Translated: CASSLAMAVETQYF.

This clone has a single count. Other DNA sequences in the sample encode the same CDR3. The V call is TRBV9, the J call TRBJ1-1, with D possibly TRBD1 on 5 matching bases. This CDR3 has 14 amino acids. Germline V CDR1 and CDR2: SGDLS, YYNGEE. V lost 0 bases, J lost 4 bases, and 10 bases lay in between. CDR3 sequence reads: CASSVGQGATEAFF. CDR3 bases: TGTGCCAGCAGCGTAGGGCAGGGCGCCACTGAAGCTTTCTTT.

The CDR3 sequence: CASSPYQGFHEQFF. For the CDR3, the DNA is TGTGCCAGCAGCCCCTACCAGGGTTTCCATGAGCAGTTCTTC. This chain connects TRBV7-2 to TRBJ2-1; weak D call: TRBD1 (5 bases). This CDR3 has 14 amino acids. The ends were cut back, 5 bases at V and 8 bases at J, with 16 bases in the middle. Germline V gene lookup returns CDR1 SGHTA and CDR2 FQGNSA.

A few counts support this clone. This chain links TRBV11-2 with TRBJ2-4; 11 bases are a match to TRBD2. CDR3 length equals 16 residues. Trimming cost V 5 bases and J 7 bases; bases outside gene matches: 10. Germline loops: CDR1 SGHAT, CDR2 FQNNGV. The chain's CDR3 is CASSPYLAGGQNIQYF. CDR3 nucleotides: TGTGCCAGCAGCCCCTACCTAGCGGGAGGCCAGAACATTCAGTACTTC.

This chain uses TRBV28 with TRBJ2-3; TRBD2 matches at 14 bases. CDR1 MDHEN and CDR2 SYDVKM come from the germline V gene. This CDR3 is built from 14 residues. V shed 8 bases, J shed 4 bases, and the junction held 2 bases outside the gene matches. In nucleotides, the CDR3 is TGTGCCAGCGGGACTAGCGGGAGTTCAGATACGCAGTATTTT. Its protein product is CASGTSGSSDTQYF.

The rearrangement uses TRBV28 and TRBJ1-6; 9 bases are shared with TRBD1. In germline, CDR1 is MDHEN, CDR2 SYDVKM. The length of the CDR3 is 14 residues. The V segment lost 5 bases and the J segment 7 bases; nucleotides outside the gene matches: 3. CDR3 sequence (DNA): TGTGCCAGCAGTGCTGGGACAGGGAATTCACCCCTCCACTTT. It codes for CASSAGTGNSPLHF. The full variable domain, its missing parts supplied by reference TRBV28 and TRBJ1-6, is DVKVTQSSRYLVKRTGEKVFLECVQDMDHENMFWYRQDPGLGLRLIYFSYDVKMKEKGDIPEGYSVSREKKERFSLILESASTNQTSMYLCASSAGTGNSPLHFGNGTRLTVT.

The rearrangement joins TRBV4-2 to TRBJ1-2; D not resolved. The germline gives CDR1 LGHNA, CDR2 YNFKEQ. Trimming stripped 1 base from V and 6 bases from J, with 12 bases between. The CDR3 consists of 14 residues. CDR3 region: CASSQAPRNNGYTF. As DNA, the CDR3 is TGTGCCAGCAGCCAAGCACCCAGGAATAATGGCTACACCTTC.

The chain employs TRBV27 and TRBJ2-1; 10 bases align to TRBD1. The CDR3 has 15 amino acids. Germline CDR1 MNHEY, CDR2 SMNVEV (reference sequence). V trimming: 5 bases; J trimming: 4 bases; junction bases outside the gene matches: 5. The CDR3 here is CASSLLGQGYNEQFF. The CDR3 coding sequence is TGTGCCAGCAGTCTCTTGGGACAGGGGTACAATGAGCAGTTCTTC.

The CDR3 is CASSLGGGRANEQFF. The CDR3 nucleotides are TGTGCCAGCAGCTTAGGTGGCGGGAGGGCGAATGAGCAGTTCTTC. The chain combines TRBV11-3 with TRBJ2-1; 9 bases match TRBD2. The trim removed 1 base at V and 7 bases at J, leaving 5 bases unmatched. The CDR3 is made up of 15 amino acids. The germline CDR1 and CDR2 sequences are SGHNT and YENEEA. Drawing the rest from reference TRBV11-3 and TRBJ2-1, the complete variable domain is EAGVVQSPRYKIIEKKQPVAFWCNPISGHNTLYWYLQNLGQGPELLIRYENEEAVDDSQLPKDRFSAERLKGVDSTLKIQPAELGDSAVYLCASSLGGGRANEQFFGPGTRLTVL.

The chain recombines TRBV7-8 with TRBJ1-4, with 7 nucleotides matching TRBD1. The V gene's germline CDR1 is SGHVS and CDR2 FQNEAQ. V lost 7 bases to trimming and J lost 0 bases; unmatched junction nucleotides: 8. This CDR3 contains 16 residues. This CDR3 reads CASTSRRGTTNEKLFF. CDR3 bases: TGTGCCAGCACCTCGCGCAGGGGGACAACTAATGAAAAACTGTTTTTT.

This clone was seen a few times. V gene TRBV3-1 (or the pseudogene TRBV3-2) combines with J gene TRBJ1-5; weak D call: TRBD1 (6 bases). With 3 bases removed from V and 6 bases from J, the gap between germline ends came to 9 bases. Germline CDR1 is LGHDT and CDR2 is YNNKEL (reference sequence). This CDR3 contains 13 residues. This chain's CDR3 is CASSQQGSQPQHF. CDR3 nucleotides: TGTGCCAGCAGCCAGCAGGGGAGTCAGCCCCAGCATTTT.

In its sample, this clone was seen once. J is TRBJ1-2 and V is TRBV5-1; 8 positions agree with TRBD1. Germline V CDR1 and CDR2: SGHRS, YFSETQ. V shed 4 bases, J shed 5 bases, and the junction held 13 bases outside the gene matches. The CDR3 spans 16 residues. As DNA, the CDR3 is TGCGCCAGCAGCCGCTCTGTCCAGGGGGCTGGGTATGGCTACACCTTC. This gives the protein CASSRSVQGAGYGYTF.